These 22 T cell receptor beta chains originate from one sample sequenced in a study of blood T cell repertoires in COVID-19. Measured with immunoSEQ multiplex PCR; TCRdb has only the in-frame clones, and not every one. Here the sample spans approximately 300,000 clones, around 86% being singletons. The sequencing input was PBMCs or T cells enriched from blood (not recorded which). The receptors originated from a woman aged 18 to 35 who had recovered from COVID-19.

In its sample, this clone was seen once. The chain employs TRBV2 and TRBJ1-5, with D possibly matching TRBD1 (5 bases). Germline lookup yields CDR1 SNHLY and CDR2 FYNNEI. V was clipped by 4 bases and J by 0 bases, with 7 bases between them. The CDR3 runs to 14 residues. In nucleotides, the CDR3 is TGTGCCAGCAGTGGACAGTATAGCAATCAGCCCCAGCATTTT. Its protein product is CASSGQYSNQPQHF.

This chain links TRBV20-1 with TRBJ2-5, with D possibly TRBD2 on 6 matching bases. Trimming removed 3 bases at V and 4 bases at J, with 15 bases between. Per germline, CDR1 DFQATT and CDR2 SNEGSKA (reference sequence). The CDR3 sequence is 14 residues long. CDR3 loop: CSASIREEGETQYF. The CDR3 coding sequence is TGCAGTGCTAGTATAAGGGAGGAAGGAGAGACCCAGTACTTC.

The count of this clone is one. The CDR3 loop reads CASGLILAGSTDTQYF. Written as DNA, the CDR3 is TGTGCTAGTGGTTTGATCCTAGCGGGAAGTACAGATACGCAGTATTTT. The V and J genes are TRBV12-5 and TRBJ2-3, with 9 bases matching TRBD2. Per the germline V gene, CDR1 is LGHNT and CDR2 is FRNRAP. The junction had 6 bases not matched to a gene; V was cut back by 2 bases and J by 3 bases. This CDR3 contains 16 residues.

CDR3 DNA: TGCGCCAGCAGCTTGGAAGAAGGTGCGGGGGGCTACACCTTC. Protein sequence: CASSLEEGAGGYTF. The chain joins TRBV5-1 to TRBJ1-2; D gene uncertain. The CDR3 spans 14 residues. The germline V gene encodes CDR1 SGHRS and CDR2 YFSETQ. V shed 0 bases and J shed 8 bases, with 14 bases lying between them.

This clone was found a few times. This rearrangement joins TRBV24-1 to TRBJ1-2; 8 bases fit TRBD1. With V trimmed by 4 bases and J by 4 bases, 7 bases remained unmatched. This CDR3 is built from 15 residues. The germline CDR1 and CDR2 sequences are KGHDR and SFDVKD. CDR3 amino acids: CATSEQTGGTYGYTF. The CDR3 DNA is TGTGCCACCAGTGAACAAACAGGGGGGACCTATGGCTACACCTTC.

This clone was observed once. This rearrangement joins TRBV30 to TRBJ2-3; TRBD1 agrees at 8 bases. CDR3 size: 13 residues. Germline V gene sequence: CDR1 GTSNPN, CDR2 SVGIG (reference sequence). Trimming at V came to 4 bases and at J to 3 bases, leaving 3 bases not matched to a gene. The CDR3 loop reads CAWTGGRTDTQYF. The CDR3 DNA is TGTGCCTGGACAGGGGGCAGGACAGATACGCAGTATTTT. Full variable domain (remainder filled in from reference TRBV30 and TRBJ2-3): SQTIHQWPATLVQPVGSPLSLECTVEGTSNPNLYWYRQAAGRGLQLLFYSVGIGQISSEVPQNLSASRPQDRQFILSSKKLLLSDSGFYLCAWTGGRTDTQYFGPGTRLTVL.

The sample holds one count of this clone. The chain recombines TRBV6-5 with TRBJ1-4; weak D call: TRBD1 (6 bases). The V gene lost 0 bases and the J gene lost 7 bases, with 12 bases spanning the gap. The CDR3 contains 15 residues. Germline CDR1 reads MNHEY; CDR2 reads SVGAGI. CDR3 residues: CASSYSGASSEKLFF. The CDR3 region has the DNA TGTGCCAGCAGTTACTCGGGGGCTTCGAGTGAAAAACTGTTTTTT.

In its sample, this clone was seen a few times. This chain connects TRBV15 to TRBJ2-3; 9 bases line up with TRBD1. With 7 bases clipped from V and 2 bases from J, the junction kept 7 bases outside the gene matches. CDR3 size: 15 residues. The germline CDR1 and CDR2 sequences are LNHNV and YYDKDF (reference sequence). The chain's CDR3 is CATKRGDRATDTQYF. CDR3 nucleotide sequence: TGTGCCACCAAAAGGGGGGACAGGGCCACAGATACGCAGTATTTT.

The CDR3 bases are TGTGCCAGCAGTCCCCGCCCAGGGTACGAGCAGTACTTC. Translating gives CASSPRPGYEQYF. This chain uses TRBV27 with TRBJ2-7, with a tentative D call TRBD1 (5 bases). The CDR3 spans 13 residues. Trimming stripped 5 bases from V and 4 bases from J, with 12 bases between. Germline V gene sequence: CDR1 MNHEY, CDR2 SMNVEV (reference sequence).

A single count supports this clone. The rearrangement links TRBV10-3 to TRBJ2-2; 13 bases agree with TRBD2. CDR1 and CDR2 from the germline V gene are ENHRY and SYGVKD. Trimming at V came to 0 bases and at J to 0 bases, leaving 7 bases not matched to a gene. The CDR3 has 20 residues. The chain's CDR3 is CAISESGLAGVSANTGELFF. Here the CDR3 DNA reads TGTGCCATCAGTGAGTCAGGACTAGCGGGAGTTTCAGCGAACACCGGGGAGCTGTTTTTT.

J is TRBJ2-1 and V is TRBV27, with D perhaps TRBD2 (5 bases). The CDR3 sequence is 21 residues long. With 0 bases removed from V and 0 bases from J, the gap between germline ends came to 24 bases. The germline V gene encodes CDR1 MNHEY and CDR2 SMNVEV (reference sequence). The CDR3 spells CASSLSGLDLYSSNSYNEQFF. The CDR3, as DNA: TGTGCCAGCAGTTTATCAGGGCTGGACTTATACTCCTCGAACTCCTACAATGAGCAGTTCTTC.

This rearrangement joins TRBV27 to TRBJ2-5, with TRBD1 matching over 9 bases. J gave up 4 bases and V 5 bases, and 23 bases lay outside the gene matches. Germline-derived CDR1 and CDR2 are MNHEY and SMNVEV (reference sequence). There are 20 residues in the CDR3. CDR3 sequence (DNA): TGTGCCAGCAGTCAAGGGACAGGGATAAGCAGGAGTAGACATTTAGAGACCCAGTACTTC. It translates to CASSQGTGISRSRHLETQYF.

The V gene is TRBV19, the J gene TRBJ2-5; 8 positions match TRBD2. Germline lookup yields CDR1 LNHDA and CDR2 SQIVND (reference sequence). The CDR3 is made up of 15 amino acids. The V and J ends lost 4 bases and 4 bases, in that order; junction bases with no gene match: 8. CDR3 nucleotide sequence: TGTGCCAGTAGTAAGTCCTCAGCGGGAGTAGAGACCCAGTACTTC. It translates to CASSKSSAGVETQYF.

The CDR3 nucleotides are TGTGCCAGCAGCGTAGGAAGCGGACAGTACAATGAGCAGTTCTTC. It is translated as CASSVGSGQYNEQFF. The J gene is TRBJ2-1, the V gene TRBV9; perhaps TRBD1 as D (6 bases). The CDR3 has 15 residues. Germline V gene lookup returns CDR1 SGDLS and CDR2 YYNGEE. The V gene lost 0 bases and the J gene lost 4 bases, with 11 bases spanning the gap.

This clone was counted once. J is TRBJ2-2 and V is TRBV19; 8 bases are shared with TRBD2. V lost 10 bases and J lost 8; bases outside the gene matches: 15. Germline V gene lookup returns CDR1 LNHDA and CDR2 SQIVND (reference sequence). The CDR3 contains 15 residues. The CDR3 DNA sequence: TGTGCCACCCGCCGGGGGGGCAGCCCTGGGGGGGAGCTGTTTTTT. Encoded protein: CATRRGGSPGGELFF.

The genes are TRBV12-3 or TRBV12-4 and TRBJ1-4; TRBD1 might be the D (5 bases). The CDR3 extends over 13 amino acids. V was pared by 7 bases and J by 7 bases, with 13 bases between. Here the CDR3 DNA reads TGTGCCAGCACCTTCGGGGGGGGTGAAAAACTGTTTTTT. It encodes CASTFGGGEKLFF.

V and J are TRBV5-8 and TRBJ2-7; 9 bases fit TRBD1. Per germline, CDR1 SGHTS and CDR2 YDEGEE. This CDR3 spans 15 amino acids. J gave up 5 bases and V 4 bases, and 10 bases lay outside the gene matches. The CDR3 DNA reads as TGTGCCAGCAGCGTAAGAGGACAGGGGTCCCACGAGCAGTACTTC. Translation gives CASSVRGQGSHEQYF.

J is TRBJ1-2 and V is TRBV5-1; TRBD1 matches at 8 bases. V dropped 0 bases and J dropped 4; count of bases not matched to a gene: 2. The CDR3 length is 14 residues. Per the germline V gene, CDR1 is SGHRS and CDR2 is YFSETQ. The CDR3 region has the DNA TGCGCCAGCAGCTTGGATACAGGGGGCTATGGCTACACCTTC. Residues: CASSLDTGGYGYTF.

This clone has a single count. The rearrangement links TRBV18 to TRBJ1-6; 9 bases are a match to TRBD1. The CDR3 runs to 16 residues. Looked up from germline, CDR1 is KGHSH and CDR2 is LQKENI. V shed 0 bases and J 9 bases; nucleotides not matched to a gene: 6. CDR3: CASSPPPGQGASPLHF. In DNA form, the CDR3 reads TGTGCCAGCTCACCACCTCCGGGACAGGGCGCTTCACCCCTCCACTTT.

V usage is TRBV28 and J usage is TRBJ2-3; the D is unclear. The CDR3 sequence is 15 residues long. Trimming removed 2 bases from V and 1 base from J, with 10 bases in between. The germline V gene has CDR1 MDHEN and CDR2 SYDVKM. DNA of the CDR3: TGTGCCAGCAGTTTAGGTTCAACGGGCACAGATACGCAGTATTTT. Translated, it gives CASSLGSTGTDTQYF.

The gene calls are TRBV28 and TRBJ2-1, with 7 bases lining up with TRBD2. J was trimmed by 3 bases and V by 5 bases; bases with no gene match: 16. The germline V gene has CDR1 MDHEN and CDR2 SYDVKM. This CDR3 comprises 18 residues. This CDR3 is CASSPNRLAAGFYNEQFF. In DNA form, the CDR3 reads TGTGCCAGCAGTCCCAACCGCCTAGCGGCGGGATTCTACAATGAGCAGTTCTTC. The full variable domain, rest sourced from reference TRBV28 and TRBJ2-1, is DVKVTQSSRYLVKRTGEKVFLECVQDMDHENMFWYRQDPGLGLRLIYFSYDVKMKEKGDIPEGYSVSREKKERFSLILESASTNQTSMYLCASSPNRLAAGFYNEQFFGPGTRLTVL.

V is TRBV6-5 and J is TRBJ1-2, with 10 bases matching TRBD1. Germline V gives CDR1 MNHEY, CDR2 SVGAGI. The CDR3 covers 15 residues. The trim removed 2 bases at V and 0 bases at J, leaving 0 bases unmatched. CDR3 region: CASSYGQGANYGYTF. CDR3 in DNA: TGTGCCAGCAGTTACGGACAGGGGGCTAACTATGGCTACACCTTC.